Here is one TCR beta chain with its context. The data were obtained in a study of blood T cell repertoires in COVID-19. Study at large: Acute and convalescent COVID-19 samples came from the United States, Italy and Spain. T cells, B-cell-depleted T cells, or PBMCs supplied cDNA or gDNA.

Losses at the gene ends were 6 bases for V and 2 bases for J; bases not matched to a gene: 8. CDR1 is LGHNT, CDR2 FRNRAP, per germline. The CDR3 length is 15 residues. Residents of under 25 US areas, aged roughly 18 to 89 years, made up the participants. Categorization into cohorts depended on clinical history that participants reported. Method: immunoSEQ multiplex PCR; TCRdb's copy keeps in-frame clones and lacks some. This sample has under 200,000 clones, with roughly 90% found just once. The chain recombines TRBV12-5 with TRBJ2-3, with 7 bases identical to TRBD1. This TCR was recovered from a woman between 45 and 65 years old who had recovered from COVID-19. Specimen: PBMCs or T cells enriched from blood (not recorded which). The DNA for the CDR3 is TGTGCTAGTGGACCGAACAGGGGTTACACAGATACGCAGTATTTT. Translated: CASGPNRGYTDTQYF.